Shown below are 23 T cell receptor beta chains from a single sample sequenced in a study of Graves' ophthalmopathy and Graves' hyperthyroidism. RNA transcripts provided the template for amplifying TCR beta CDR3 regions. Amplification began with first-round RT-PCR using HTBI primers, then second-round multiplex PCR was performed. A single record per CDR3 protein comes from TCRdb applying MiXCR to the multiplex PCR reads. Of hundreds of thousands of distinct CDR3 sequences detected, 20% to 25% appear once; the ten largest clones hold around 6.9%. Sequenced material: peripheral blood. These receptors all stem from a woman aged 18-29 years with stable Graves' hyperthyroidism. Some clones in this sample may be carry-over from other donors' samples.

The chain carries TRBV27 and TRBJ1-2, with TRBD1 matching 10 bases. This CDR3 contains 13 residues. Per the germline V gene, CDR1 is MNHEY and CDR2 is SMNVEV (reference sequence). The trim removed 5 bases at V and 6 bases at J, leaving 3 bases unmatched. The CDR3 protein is CASSPTGGHGYTF. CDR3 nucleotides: TGTGCCAGCAGTCCGACAGGGGGCCATGGCTACACCTTC.

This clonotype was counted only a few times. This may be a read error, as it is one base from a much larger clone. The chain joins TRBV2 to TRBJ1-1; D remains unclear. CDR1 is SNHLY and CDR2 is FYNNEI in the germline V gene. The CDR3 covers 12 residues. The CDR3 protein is CASIRGNTEACF. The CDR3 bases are TGTGCCAGCATAAGAGGGAACACTGAAGCTTGCTTT.

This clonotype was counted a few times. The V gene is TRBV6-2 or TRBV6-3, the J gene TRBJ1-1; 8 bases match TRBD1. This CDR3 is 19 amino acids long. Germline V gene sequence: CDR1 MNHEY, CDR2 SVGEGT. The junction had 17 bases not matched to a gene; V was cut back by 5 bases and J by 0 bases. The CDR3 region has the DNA TGTGCCAGCAGTCCTCGGACAGGGCAGATTTTTTACATGAACACTGAAGCTTTCTTT. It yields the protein CASSPRTGQIFYMNTEAFF.

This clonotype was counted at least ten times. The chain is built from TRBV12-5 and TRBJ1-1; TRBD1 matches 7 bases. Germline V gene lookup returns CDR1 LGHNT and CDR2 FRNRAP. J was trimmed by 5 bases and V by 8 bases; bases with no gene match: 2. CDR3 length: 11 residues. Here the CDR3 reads CASRRGTEAFF. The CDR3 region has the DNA TGTGCTAGTCGCAGGGGGACTGAAGCTTTCTTT. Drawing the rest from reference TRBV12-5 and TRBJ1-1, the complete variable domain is DARVTQTPRHKVTEMGQEVTMRCQPILGHNTVFWYRQTMMQGLELLAYFRNRAPLDDSGMPKDRFSAEMPDATLATLKIQPSEPRDSAVYFCASRRGTEAFFGQGTRLTVV.

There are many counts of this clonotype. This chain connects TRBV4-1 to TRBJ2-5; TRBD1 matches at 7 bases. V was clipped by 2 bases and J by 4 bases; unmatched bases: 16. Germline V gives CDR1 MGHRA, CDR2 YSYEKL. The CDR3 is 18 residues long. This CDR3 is CASSQNTPVWAGGETQYF. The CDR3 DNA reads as TGCGCCAGCAGCCAAAACACCCCCGTCTGGGCAGGGGGAGAGACCCAGTACTTC.

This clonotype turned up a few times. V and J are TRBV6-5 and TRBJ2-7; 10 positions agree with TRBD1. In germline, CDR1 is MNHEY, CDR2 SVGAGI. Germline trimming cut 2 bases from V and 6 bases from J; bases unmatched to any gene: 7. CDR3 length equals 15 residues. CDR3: CASSYRQGARGEQYF. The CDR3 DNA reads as TGTGCCAGCAGTTACAGACAGGGGGCACGAGGCGAGCAGTACTTC.

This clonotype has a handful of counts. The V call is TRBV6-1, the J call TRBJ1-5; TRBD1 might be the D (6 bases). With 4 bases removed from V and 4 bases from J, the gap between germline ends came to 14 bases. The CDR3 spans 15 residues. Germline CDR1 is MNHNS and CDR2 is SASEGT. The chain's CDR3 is CASSAPGDWNQPQHF. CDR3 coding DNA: TGTGCCAGCAGTGCCCCAGGGGATTGGAATCAGCCCCAGCATTTT.

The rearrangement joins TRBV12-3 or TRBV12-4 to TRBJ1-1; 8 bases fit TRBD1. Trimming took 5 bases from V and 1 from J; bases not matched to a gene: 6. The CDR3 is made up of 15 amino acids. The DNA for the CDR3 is TGTGCCAGCAGTCTACCGGACAGGGAGAACACTGAAGCTTTCTTT. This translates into CASSLPDRENTEAFF.

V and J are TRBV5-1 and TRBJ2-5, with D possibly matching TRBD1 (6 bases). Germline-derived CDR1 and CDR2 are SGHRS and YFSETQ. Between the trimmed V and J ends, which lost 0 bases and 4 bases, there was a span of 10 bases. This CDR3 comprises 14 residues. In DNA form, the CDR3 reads TGCGCCAGCAGCTTGGCACGACAGGCAGAGACCCAGTACTTC. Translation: CASSLARQAETQYF.

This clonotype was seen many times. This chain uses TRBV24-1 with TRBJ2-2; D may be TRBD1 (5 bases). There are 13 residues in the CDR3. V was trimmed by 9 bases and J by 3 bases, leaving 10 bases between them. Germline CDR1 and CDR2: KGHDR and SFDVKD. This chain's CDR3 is CATAQTDTGELFF. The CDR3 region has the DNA TGTGCCACCGCTCAGACAGACACCGGGGAGCTGTTTTTT.

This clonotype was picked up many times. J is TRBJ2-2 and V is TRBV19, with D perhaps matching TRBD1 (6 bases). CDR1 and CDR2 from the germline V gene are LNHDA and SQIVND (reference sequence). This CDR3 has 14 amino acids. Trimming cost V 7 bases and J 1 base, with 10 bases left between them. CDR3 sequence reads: CASNPTGNTGELFF. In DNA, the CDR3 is TGTGCCAGTAATCCGACAGGGAACACCGGGGAGCTGTTTTTT. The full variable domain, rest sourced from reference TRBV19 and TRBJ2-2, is DGGITQSPKYLFRKEGQNVTLSCEQNLNHDAMYWYRQDPGQGLRLIYYSQIVNDFQKGDIAEGYSVSREKKESFPLTVTSAQKNPTAFYLCASNPTGNTGELFFGEGSRLTVL.

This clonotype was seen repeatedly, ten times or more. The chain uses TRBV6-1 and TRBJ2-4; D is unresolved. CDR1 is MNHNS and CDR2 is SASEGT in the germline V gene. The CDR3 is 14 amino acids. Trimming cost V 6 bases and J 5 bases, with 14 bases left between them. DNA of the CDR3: TGTGCCAGCAGGGATGGGCAAAGCCAAAACATTCAGTACTTC. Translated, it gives CASRDGQSQNIQYF.

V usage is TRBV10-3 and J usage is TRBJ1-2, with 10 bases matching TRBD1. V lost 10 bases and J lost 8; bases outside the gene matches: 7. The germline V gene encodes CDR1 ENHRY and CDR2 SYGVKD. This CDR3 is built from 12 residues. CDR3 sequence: CATVGTGEGYTF. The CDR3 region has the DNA TGTGCCACCGTCGGGACAGGGGAGGGCTACACCTTC.

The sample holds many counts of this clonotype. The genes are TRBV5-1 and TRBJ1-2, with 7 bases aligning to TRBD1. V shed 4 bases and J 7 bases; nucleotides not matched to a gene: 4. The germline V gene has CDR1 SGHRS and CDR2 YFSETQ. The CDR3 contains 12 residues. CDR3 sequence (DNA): TGCGCCAGCAGCCCAGACAGGGCTGGCTACACCTTC. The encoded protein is CASSPDRAGYTF.

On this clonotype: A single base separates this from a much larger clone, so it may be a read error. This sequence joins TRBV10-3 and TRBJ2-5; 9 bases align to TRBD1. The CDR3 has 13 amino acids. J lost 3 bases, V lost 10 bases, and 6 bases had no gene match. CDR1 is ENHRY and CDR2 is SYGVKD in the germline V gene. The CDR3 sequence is CATARTGEETQYF. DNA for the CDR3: TGTGCCACCGCCCGGACAGGGGAAGAGACCCAGTACTTC.

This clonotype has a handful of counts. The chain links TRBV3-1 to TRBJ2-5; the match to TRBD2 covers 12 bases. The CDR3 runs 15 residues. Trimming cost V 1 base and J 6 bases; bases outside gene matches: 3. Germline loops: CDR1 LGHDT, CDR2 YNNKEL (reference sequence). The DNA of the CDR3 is TGTGCCAGCAGCCAAGGACTAGCGGGAGATCAGACCCAGTACTTC. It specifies CASSQGLAGDQTQYF.

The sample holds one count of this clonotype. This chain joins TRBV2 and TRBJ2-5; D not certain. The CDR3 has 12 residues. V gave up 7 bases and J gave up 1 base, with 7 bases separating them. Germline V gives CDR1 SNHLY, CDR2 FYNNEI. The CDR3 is CASIQSQETQYF. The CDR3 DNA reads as TGTGCCAGCATTCAATCCCAAGAGACCCAGTACTTC. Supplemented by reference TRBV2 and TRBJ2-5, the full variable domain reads EPEVTQTPSHQVTQMGQEVILRCVPISNHLYFYWYRQILGQKVEFLVSFYNNEISEKSEIFDDQFSVERPDGSNFTLKIRSTKLEDSAMYFCASIQSQETQYFGPGTRLLVL.

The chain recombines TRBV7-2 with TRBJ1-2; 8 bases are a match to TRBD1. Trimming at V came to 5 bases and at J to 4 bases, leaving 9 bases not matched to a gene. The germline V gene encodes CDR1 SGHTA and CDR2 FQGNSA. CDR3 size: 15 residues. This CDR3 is CASSLRDRRLYGYTF. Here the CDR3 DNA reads TGTGCCAGCAGCCTCCGGGACAGGCGACTCTATGGCTACACCTTC.

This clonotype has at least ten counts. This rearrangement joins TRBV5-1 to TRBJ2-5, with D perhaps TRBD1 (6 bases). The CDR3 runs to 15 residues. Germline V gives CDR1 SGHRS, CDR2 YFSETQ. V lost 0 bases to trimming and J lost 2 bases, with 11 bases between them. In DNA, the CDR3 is TGCGCCAGCAGCTTGGACAGGGTGGTTCAAGAGACCCAGTACTTC. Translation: CASSLDRVVQETQYF.

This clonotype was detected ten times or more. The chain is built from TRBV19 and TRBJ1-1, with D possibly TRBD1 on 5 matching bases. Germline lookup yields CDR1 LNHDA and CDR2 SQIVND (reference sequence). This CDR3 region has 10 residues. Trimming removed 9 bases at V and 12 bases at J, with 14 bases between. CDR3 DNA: TGTGCCAGCTCAGGGATCGGGTCTTTCTTT. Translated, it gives CASSGIGSFF.

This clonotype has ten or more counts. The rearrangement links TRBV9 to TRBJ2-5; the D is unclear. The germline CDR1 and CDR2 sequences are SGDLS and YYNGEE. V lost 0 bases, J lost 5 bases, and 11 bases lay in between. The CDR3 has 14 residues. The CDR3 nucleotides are TGTGCCAGCAGCGTAGATTCCGCGAAGGAGACCCAGTACTTC. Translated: CASSVDSAKETQYF.

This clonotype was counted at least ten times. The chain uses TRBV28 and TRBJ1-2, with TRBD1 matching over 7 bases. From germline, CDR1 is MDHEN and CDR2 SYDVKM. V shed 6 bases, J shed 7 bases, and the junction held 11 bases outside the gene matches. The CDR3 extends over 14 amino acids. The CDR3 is CASRLSTGSFGYTF. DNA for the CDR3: TGTGCCAGCAGACTCTCGACAGGGTCGTTTGGCTACACCTTC.

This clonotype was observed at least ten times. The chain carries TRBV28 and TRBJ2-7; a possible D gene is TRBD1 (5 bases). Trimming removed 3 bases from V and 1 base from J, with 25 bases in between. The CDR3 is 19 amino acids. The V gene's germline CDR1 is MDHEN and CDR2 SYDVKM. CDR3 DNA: TGTGCCAGCAGTTTTATATTACGTTTTAACAGGATTCCTTCCTACGAGCAGTACTTC. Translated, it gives CASSFILRFNRIPSYEQYF.